The rows below give T cell receptor beta chains drawn from one sample of a study of blood T cell repertoires in COVID-19. Profiled with immunoSEQ multiplex PCR; TCRdb holds only in-frame clones, not every one. The sample contains some 100,000 clones, about 89% of which appear only once. The sample taken for sequencing was peripheral blood. These receptors originate from a man in his 60s with acute or convalescent COVID-19. Each CDR3 is given with its conserved first and last residue. Clone size is not always given. Where it is, it says once, few, many or a class for expanded clones.

v_gene	abundance	CDR3aa
TRBV2	once	CASRDRVNSNEQFF
TRBV5-5	-	CASSPGVGYGYTF
TRBV28	-	CASSSPPGAIFLNEQFF
TRBV19	-	CASSHRTSWTSNEQFF
TRBV9	-	CASSVGPSGRTDTQYF
TRBV5-1	-	CASSLVTGGSGNTIYF
TRBV5-1	few	CASSPLAGLSYNEQFF
TRBV27	-	CASSLSLARTDTQYF
TRBV19	-	CASSWARETKNIQYF
TRBV2	-	CASSEAARPQYF
TRBV10-3	-	CAISESTRGRGTGELFF
TRBV11-2	few	CASSLAGTGTFYGYTF
TRBV11-2	-	CASSLMASGRSRELFF
TRBV7-9	-	CASSLGLAGGPGDTQYF
TRBV2	-	CASRQGYEQYF
TRBV12-3/TRBV12-4	-	CASSRTVYGYTF
TRBV6-5	-	CASSRRDRAFSPLHF
TRBV10-3	once	CAISEEGDGYTF
TRBV18	-	CASSPPMRETQYF
TRBV4-2	once	CASSRDRGSNQPQHF
TRBV6-5	-	CASRPTGASNQPQHF
TRBV5-4	-	CASSLAGQGASNEQFF
TRBV28	few	CASSGGGLYGYTF
TRBV24-1	-	CATRKDRRNTEAFF
TRBV5-4	once	CASSLGGPYTDTQYF
TRBV7-9	-	CASSLDPFLLAGGSYEQYF
TRBV10-3	-	CAISDNQGHYGYTF
TRBV11-3	-	CASSPRRGRASYNEQFF